This T cell receptor (beta chain) derives from a study of T cells in Graves' hyperthyroidism and ophthalmopathy (dated by TCRdb to about 2019). In the study overall: Peripheral blood was sampled at the time of initial diagnosis, prior to any treatment. To identify TCR V-J signatures that set the groups apart, the researchers used a discovery cohort of 90 to 100 patients, made up of 40 to 45 with Graves' ophthalmopathy and 57 with stable Graves' hyperthyroidism. Whether ophthalmopathy could be predicted prospectively was tested in an independent validation cohort made up of under 20 hyperthyroidism patients plus 17 patients who later progressed to ophthalmopathy. The 90 to 100 discovery patients were randomly split 7:3 into training and test sets. The study also compared thyroid tissue and blood T-cell repertoires from several Graves' hyperthyroidism patients. After sampling, hyperthyroidism patients received methimazole starting at 30 mg daily, and ophthalmopathy patients received high-dose intravenous methylprednisolone. According to the paper, TCR Vbeta CDR3 sequencing was carried out on over 130 peripheral blood samples, which came from over 40 ophthalmopathy, around 74 hyperthyroidism and some 17 progressor patients. Results the study describes overall, beyond this receptor: A 13 V-J signature model separated ophthalmopathy from stable hyperthyroidism, with 87.88% sensitivity and 81.08% specificity in cross-validation and 80%/75% in testing. Blood samples also contained most of the expanded thyroid clonotypes (frequency above 0.001), which suggests that blood repertoires may reflect thyroid immune responses. Sample size was not statistically predetermined, and investigators were not blinded to group allocation. During validation, the model predicted progression to ophthalmopathy a median of around six months ahead of onset, with around 71% sensitivity and more than 72% specificity.

Ophthalmopathy patients had moderately to severely active disease, with a Clinical Activity Score of 3 or more, a NOSPECS grade of 4 or more, and a disease duration of less than 3 months. Patients with uncontrolled infections, other autoimmune diseases, pregnancy or lactation were excluded. Diagnoses were established on the basis of clinical symptoms, serum thyroxine and TRAb, thyroid ultrasound, and orbital computed tomography. PBMCs were isolated from about 10 ml of fresh peripheral blood by Ficoll-Paque density gradient centrifugation. Total RNA was extracted using Trizol reagent, and RNA quality was assessed on an Agilent 2100 Bioanalyzer. About this clonotype: Its cognate antigen has yet to be identified. Qualities for individual bases were not recorded, and no much larger clone is one base off.

The TCR beta CDR3 regions were amplified from the RNA transcripts. The TCR CDR3 was subjected to a first round of RT-PCR using the HTBI primer set and the Qiagen OneStep RT-PCR kit. Libraries were constructed in a second round of multiplex PCR, after which size selection and purification were carried out. Libraries were sequenced paired-end with 100 bp reads on an Illumina HiSeq2000. In the source study's methods: SOAPnuke was used to process the raw data, with reads discarded if the reads contained adapters or uncalled bases, had a mean Phred below 15, or lacked an exact constant-primer or identifier match. COPE v1.2.5 was used to merge high-quality paired reads, and clonotypes were defined as unique nucleotide sequences. MiTCR v1.1 was used to align clonotypes to the IMGT TRBV, TRBD and TRBJ reference segments. The analysis was restricted to V-J combinations with a frequency above 0.0001, which together covered over 99% of the repertoires. The TCS score was defined as the ratio of F50 (clonal expansion) to E x V (chaos), calculated using BLOSUM62-based TCRdist between CDR3 peptides within each V-J. Welch's t-statistics and random forest reduced 514 V-J features to under 15, which were used in a naive Bayes classifier (R e1071). Through fastp at Q25 and MiXCR, TCRdb rebuilt clones from the public reads, retaining in-frame beta chains. One record per CDR3 amino acid sequence lists the most common genes and DNA. Here the V and J calls rest on TCRdb's processing, not on the authors' analysis. The sample yields over 250,000 distinct CDR3 sequences; over 15% were counted once. The ten top clones hold approximately 57% of the sample.

CDR1 and CDR2 were assigned from the germline V gene (reference sequence) as PRHDT and FYEKMQ. V was cut back by 5 bases and J by 9 bases, leaving a gap of 23 bases between them. The CDR3 covers 16 residues, taking in both the cysteine and the phenylalanine. Only the CDR3 part of the read is kept: 48 bases, read in frame from the first base. Recombination connected TRBV13 to TRBJ2-1; the D region possibly corresponds to TRBD1 (7 bases align). The source of this sequence is a woman aged 55 to 70 with Graves' ophthalmopathy. The specimen sequenced was blood. The DNA sequence follows: TGTGCCAGCAGCCTACACAGGGGAGGTGGATTATCTGAGCAGTTCTTC. Its protein reads: CASSLHRGGGLSEQFF. Reference TRBV13 and TRBJ2-1 proteins supply the regions before and after the CDR3; the full variable domain is: AAGVIQSPRHLIKEKRETATLKCYPIPRHDTVYWYQQGPGQDPQFLISFYEKMQSDKGSIPDRFSAQQFSDYHSELNMSSLELGDSALYFCASSLHRGGGLSEQFFGPGTRLTVL.